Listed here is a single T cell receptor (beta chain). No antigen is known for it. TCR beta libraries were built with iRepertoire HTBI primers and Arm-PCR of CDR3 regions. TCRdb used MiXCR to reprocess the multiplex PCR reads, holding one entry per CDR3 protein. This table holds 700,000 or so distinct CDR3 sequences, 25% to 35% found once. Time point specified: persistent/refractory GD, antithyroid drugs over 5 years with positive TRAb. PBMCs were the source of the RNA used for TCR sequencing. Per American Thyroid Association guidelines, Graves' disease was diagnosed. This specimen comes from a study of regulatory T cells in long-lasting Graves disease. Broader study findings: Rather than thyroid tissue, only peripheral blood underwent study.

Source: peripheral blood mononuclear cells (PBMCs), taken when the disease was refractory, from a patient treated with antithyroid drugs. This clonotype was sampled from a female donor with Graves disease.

CDR3 sequence: CASSPTGGSGNTIYF. The DNA for the CDR3 is TGTGCCAGCAGCCCTACAGGGGGCTCTGGAAACACCATATATTTT. The V and J genes are TRBV25-1 and TRBJ1-3, with 8 positions matching TRBD1. The J segment lost 0 bases and the V segment lost 6 bases, leaving 4 bases of the junction unmatched. Germline V lookup: CDR1 MGHDK, CDR2 SYGVNS. This CDR3 is 15 amino acids long.